What follows is one T cell receptor (beta chain) and its context. What it recognizes is unknown. This sample was taken from a study of shared clonotypes between healthy human individuals. Findings and caveats of the study: A limitation of the genetic and exposure-history diversity represented arose from few donors.

Each replicate PCR on the sorted subsets used 150 to 200 ng DNA (around 30,000 T cell genomes). Measured with immunoSEQ multiplex PCR; TCRdb has only the in-frame clones, and not every one. The sample lists millions of clones, more than 80% occurring once. CDR1 and CDR2 from the germline V gene are SGHTA and FQGNSA. With 6 bases clipped from V and 1 base from J, the junction kept 5 bases outside the gene matches. This CDR3 is built from 14 residues. The sequence derives from a man aged 18 to 35 in good health. Some clones in this sample may be carry-over from other donors' samples. The V gene is TRBV7-2, the J gene TRBJ2-7, with 8 bases identical to TRBD2. The sample comprised naive CD4+ T cells from PBMCs. This sample's subset: CD45RA+ positively selected. This CDR3 is CASRVAGNSYEQYF. DNA for the CDR3: TGTGCCAGCAGGGTAGCGGGGAATTCCTACGAGCAGTACTTC.